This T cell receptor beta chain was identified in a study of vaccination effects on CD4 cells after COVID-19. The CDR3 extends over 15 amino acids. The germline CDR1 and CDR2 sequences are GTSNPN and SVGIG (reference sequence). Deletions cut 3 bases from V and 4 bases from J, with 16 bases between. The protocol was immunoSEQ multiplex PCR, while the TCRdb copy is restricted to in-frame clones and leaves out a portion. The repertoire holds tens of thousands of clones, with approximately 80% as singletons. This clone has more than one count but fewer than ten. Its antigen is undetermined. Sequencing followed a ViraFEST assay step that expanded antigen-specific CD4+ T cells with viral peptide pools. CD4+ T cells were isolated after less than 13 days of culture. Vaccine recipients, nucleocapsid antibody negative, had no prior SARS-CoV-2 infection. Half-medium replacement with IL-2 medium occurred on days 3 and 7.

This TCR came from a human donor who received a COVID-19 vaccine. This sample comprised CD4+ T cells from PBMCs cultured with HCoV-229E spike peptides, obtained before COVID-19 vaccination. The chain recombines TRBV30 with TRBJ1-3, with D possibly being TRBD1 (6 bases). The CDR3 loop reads CAWSRGLQGGNTIYF. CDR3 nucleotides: TGTGCCTGGAGCAGGGGACTCCAGGGCGGAAACACCATATATTTT.